Listed below are T cell receptor beta chains from one sample, sequenced in a study of blood T cells in healthy people across ages. TCRdb redid the calling of the 5' RACE reads with MiXCR, one entry per CDR3 protein. Of 1.4 million or so distinct CDR3 sequences listed, under 55% are singletons. Specimen: blood. The receptors originated from a woman aged 18-30 years in good health. CDR3s include the opening cysteine and the closing phenylalanine or tryptophan. D genes are given only for firm matches. Not every row has a clone size; where given, it reads once, few, many or a size class.

D gene	clone size	V gene	CDR3 length	J gene	CDR3 DNA	CDR3 protein
TRBD2	NA	TRBV7-9	17	TRBJ2-1	TGTGCCAGCAGCTCTAGGAAACTAGCGGGAAACTACAATGAGCAGTTCTTC	CASSSRKLAGNYNEQFF
NA	NA	TRBV7-2	17	TRBJ2-1	TGTGCCAGCAGCCTCGACTTTGGGGGTCTCACCTACAATGAGCAGTTCTTC	CASSLDFGGLTYNEQFF
NA	few	TRBV21-1	16	TRBJ2-3	TGTGCCAGCAGCGAATTGGGACAGGGTAGCACAGATACGCAGTATTTT	CASSELGQGSTDTQYF
NA	NA	TRBV12-3/TRBV12-4	15	TRBJ1-2	TGTGCCAGCAGCCCCTCGATCGGGACCGGCTATGGCTACACCTTC	CASSPSIGTGYGYTF
NA	NA	TRBV27	14	TRBJ1-5	TGTGCCAGCAGTGTGCGGGATAGCAATCAGCCCCAGCATTTT	CASSVRDSNQPQHF
NA	NA	TRBV3-1	15	TRBJ2-7	TGTGCCAGCAGCTTAGAGAGACAATTTTTTTACGAGCAGTACTTC	CASSLERQFFYEQYF
NA	NA	TRBV7-2	14	TRBJ2-1	TGTGCCAGCAGCTTAGCCCTAACTAGCAATGAGCAGTTCTTC	CASSLALTSNEQFF
TRBD1	few	TRBV28	14	TRBJ2-7	TGTGCCAGCAGTTTGCGACAGGGAAAATACGAGCAGTACTTC	CASSLRQGKYEQYF
NA	few	TRBV2	13	TRBJ1-1	TGTGCCAGCATAGGGGGGTTGAACACTGAAGCTTTCTTT	CASIGGLNTEAFF
TRBD1	NA	TRBV5-5	15	TRBJ1-2	TGTGCCAGCAGCAGGCTGCCGGGACAGGCCAGAGGCTACACCTTC	CASSRLPGQARGYTF
TRBD2	few	TRBV20-1	18	TRBJ2-3	TGCAGTGCTCACCTCATAGTTACTAGCGGAGGGAGCACAGATACGCAGTATTTT	CSAHLIVTSGGSTDTQYF
NA	NA	TRBV6-2/TRBV6-3	15	TRBJ1-5	TGTGCCAGCAGTGTCCAAGGGACACGAAATCAGCCCCAGCATTTT	CASSVQGTRNQPQHF
TRBD2	once	TRBV29-1	14	TRBJ2-7	TGCAGCGTTGCCACTAGCGGCTACTCCTACGAGCAGTACTTC	CSVATSGYSYEQYF
TRBD2	many	TRBV7-2	15	TRBJ2-1	TGTGCCAGCAGCTGGACTAGCGGGTTAGTGGATGAGCAGTTCTTC	CASSWTSGLVDEQFF
NA	many	TRBV4-1	13	TRBJ2-7	TGCGCCAGCAGCCAAGGGGCAGGCTACGAGCAGTACTTC	CASSQGAGYEQYF
NA	few	TRBV11-2	14	TRBJ2-1	TGTGCCAGCAGCTTAGAGTCCGGGAACAATGAGCAGTTCTTC	CASSLESGNNEQFF
TRBD2	NA	TRBV6-5	19	TRBJ2-2	TGTGCCAGCAGTTTCTCCAGAACTAGCGGGGGGACTGTAACCGGGGAGCTGTTTTTT	CASSFSRTSGGTVTGELFF
TRBD1	NA	TRBV18	14	TRBJ2-3	TGTGCCAGCTCACGACAAACAGGGGACGATACGCAGTATTTT	CASSRQTGDDTQYF
NA	NA	TRBV20-1	14	TRBJ2-7	TGCAGTGCTATTGTCCCGGTTAGCTCCTACGGGCAGTACTTC	CSAIVPVSSYGQYF
NA	NA	TRBV12-3/TRBV12-4	14	TRBJ2-1	TGTGCCAGCAGGAAAAGCGTGGGAGAAGCTGAGCAGTTCTTC	CASRKSVGEAEQFF
NA	few	TRBV18	12	TRBJ1-2	TGTGCCAGCTCACCACTATCCGGTGGCTACACCTTC	CASSPLSGGYTF
NA	NA	TRBV7-9	14	TRBJ2-2	TGTGCCAGCAGCGTAGTCACCGGCACCGGGGAGCTGTTTTTT	CASSVVTGTGELFF
NA	NA	TRBV5-1	16	TRBJ2-5	TGCGCCAGCAGCTTGGTTTCTAGTCTGACCTACAATGAACAGTACTTC	CASSLVSSLTYNEQYF
NA	NA	TRBV7-9	14	TRBJ1-5	TGTGCCAGCAGCTTAGGGGGGCCGGGTCAGCCCCAGCATTTT	CASSLGGPGQPQHF
NA	NA	TRBV4-2	13	TRBJ1-2	TGTGCCAGCAGCCAAGTTGAAGAGTCTGGCTACACCTTC	CASSQVEESGYTF
NA	many	TRBV24-1	14	TRBJ2-3	TGTGCCACCAGTGATTTCGAGGCCACAGATACGCAGTATTTT	CATSDFEATDTQYF
NA	few	TRBV21-1	15	TRBJ1-2	TGTGCCAGCAGCAAAACCCAGACAGCCGGTGGTGGCTACACCTTC	CASSKTQTAGGGYTF
NA	NA	TRBV27	16	TRBJ1-6	TGTGCCAGCAGCCGAGGGGCAATGGGATATAATTCACCCCTCCACTTT	CASSRGAMGYNSPLHF
NA	many	TRBV12-3/TRBV12-4	13	TRBJ2-5	TGTGCCAGCAGTCGGGACCTCGGAGAGACCCAGTACTTC	CASSRDLGETQYF
TRBD2	few	TRBV4-3	16	TRBJ2-1	TGCGCCAGCAGCCAAGATTGGCTAGCGGGCAGCGATGAGCAGTTCTTC	CASSQDWLAGSDEQFF
NA	NA	TRBV20-1	11	TRBJ2-1	TGCAGTGCTAGAGATCTAGTAGAGCAGTTCTTC	CSARDLVEQFF
TRBD1	NA	TRBV4-3	16	TRBJ2-7	TGCGCCGGCAGCCGGATACGGGACAGGGCGGGCTACGAGCAGTACTTC	CAGSRIRDRAGYEQYF
NA	NA	TRBV29-1	12	TRBJ2-5	TGCAGCGCGGACACGGACCAAGAGACCCAGTACTTC	CSADTDQETQYF
NA	NA	TRBV19	14	TRBJ1-5	TGTGCCAGTAAAGTGACCGTAGACAATCAGCCCCAGCATTTT	CASKVTVDNQPQHF
NA	few	TRBV27	15	TRBJ2-3	TGTGCCAGCGCTTCCGGGGGATCTGGCACAGATACGCAGTATTTT	CASASGGSGTDTQYF
NA	NA	TRBV29-1	13	TRBJ1-2	TGCAGCGTTGAATTACAGCCCAACTATGGCTACACCTTC	CSVELQPNYGYTF
TRBD1	NA	TRBV6-2/TRBV6-3	14	TRBJ2-7	TGTGCCAGCAGTTACACCCGGGACAGCTACGAGCAGTACTTC	CASSYTRDSYEQYF
NA	few	TRBV20-1	13	TRBJ2-2	TGCAGTGCTAGAGTCCAGAACACCGGGGAGCTGTTTTTT	CSARVQNTGELFF
NA	few	TRBV2	16	TRBJ2-6	TGTGCCAGCAGTGAGGGCAGAGCTACCGGGGCCAACGTCCTGACTTTC	CASSEGRATGANVLTF
TRBD1	NA	TRBV28	15	TRBJ2-1	TGTGCCAGCAGTTTAAGAGGGGGCCGGACGGGTGAGCAGTTCTTC	CASSLRGGRTGEQFF
TRBD2	NA	TRBV20-1	15	TRBJ2-5	TGCAGTGCTAGAGATCGCGGGAGGGCGAGGGGTGAGCAGTACTTC	CSARDRGRARGEQYF
NA	NA	TRBV20-1	16	TRBJ1-6	TGCAGTGTTCTAACTGGACAGAGCTCCTATAATTCACCCCTCCACTTT	CSVLTGQSSYNSPLHF
NA	NA	TRBV29-1	10	TRBJ1-1	TGCAGCGTTAAATTGGCTGAAGCTTTCTTT	CSVKLAEAFF
NA	NA	TRBV29-1	12	TRBJ1-1	TGCAGCGAGGAGGAAGGGCCAACTGAAGCTTTCTTT	CSEEEGPTEAFF
TRBD2	few	TRBV12-3/TRBV12-4	15	TRBJ2-7	TGTGCCAGCAGAGTTAGCGGGAGGGGGGGTTACGAGCAGTACTTC	CASRVSGRGGYEQYF
TRBD1	few	TRBV29-1	16	TRBJ1-1	TGCAGCGTTGAAGGCGACAGGGGGCGGTGGAACACTGAAGCTTTCTTT	CSVEGDRGRWNTEAFF
TRBD1	NA	TRBV20-1	13	TRBJ1-6	TGCAGTGCTGACAGGGGAGCTTATTCACCCCTCCACTTT	CSADRGAYSPLHF
NA	many	TRBV29-1	15	TRBJ2-1	TGCAGCGTCCACCCCCTACTAGCCACAGGGCATGAGCAGTTCTTC	CSVHPLLATGHEQFF
TRBD2	NA	TRBV27	15	TRBJ2-1	TGTGCCAGCAGTTTAGCGGGGTCCGGGGGGAATGAGCAGTTCTTC	CASSLAGSGGNEQFF
NA	NA	TRBV5-1	17	TRBJ1-1	TGCGCCAGCAGCTTGGTTCAGGGTCTTGTCATGAACACTGAAGCTTTCTTT	CASSLVQGLVMNTEAFF